This T cell receptor beta chain came from a study of cytomegalovirus exposure and HLA in healthy donors. Primers: 60 Vbeta forward and 13 Jbeta reverse. Only in-frame clones appear in the TCRdb table, and some are missing; sequencing was by immunoSEQ multiplex PCR. The data show roughly 100,000 clones, over 60% seen once. The CDR3 consists of 15 residues. V shed 6 bases and J 7 bases; nucleotides not matched to a gene: 7. The germline CDR1 and CDR2 sequences are MDHEN and SYDVKM. V usage is TRBV28 and J usage is TRBJ2-1; TRBD2 agrees at 12 bases. This sequence originates from a man in his forties or fifties in good health and CMV-seropositive. Sequencing used PBMCs. As DNA, the CDR3 is TGTGCCAGCAGCCCTACTAGCGGGGGGAGGAATGAGCAGTTCTTC. Its protein product is CASSPTSGGRNEQFF.